Below, one T cell receptor (beta chain) is given with its context. The antigen is unknown. The source of the sample is a study of cytomegalovirus exposure and HLA in healthy donors. Study-wide background: The 110 million or so unique TCR beta sequences, from around 200 million T cells, were found by an earlier analysis. Study results and caveats: Later work found that TCR association rates differed between HLA loci; DRB1 had the most and HLA-C the fewest. In terms of immune exposure information, only CMV serostatus was available. Cytomegalovirus status, reportedly, was diagnosed with high specificity and sensitivity by the classifier.

With 60 Vbeta and 13 Jbeta primers, the PCR was carried out. Sequencing was performed with immunoSEQ multiplex PCR; in TCRdb, only in-frame clones are kept and a portion is missing. The table records 250,000 to 350,000 clones, roughly 85% of them present only once. Germline CDR1 reads MDHEN; CDR2 reads SYDVKM. Trimming removed 4 bases from V and 0 bases from J; junction bases left unmatched: 6. The CDR3 totals 15 residues. Sample: PBMCs. The clonotype comes from a man aged 40-55 years in good health and CMV-seropositive. The genes are TRBV28 and TRBJ2-7; the match to TRBD1 covers 7 bases. The CDR3 loop is CASSSHGTASYEQYF. CDR3 nucleotides: TGTGCCAGCAGTTCCCACGGGACAGCCTCCTACGAGCAGTACTTC.